The TCR beta chain described here comes from a study of T cell responses to AZD1222 COVID-19 vaccine. Overall study results and limits: No day 14 peak samples; only post-peak repertoires were characterized.

Points on this clone: Its antigen is not known.

This CDR3 contains 11 residues. CDR1 is DFQATT, CDR2 SNEGSKA, per germline (reference sequence). The germline V and J ends were trimmed by 5 bases and 8 bases, with 13 bases remaining between them. The protocol was immunoSEQ multiplex PCR, while the TCRdb copy is restricted to in-frame clones and leaves out a portion. The sample consists of 100,000 to 150,000 clones, approximately 88% of them appearing once. The input for sequencing was peripheral blood, taken on day 0 of MenACWY control vaccination. This sequence was found in an adult in good health. The chain couples TRBV20-1 to TRBJ2-7, with TRBD2 as a possible D gene (6 bases). The DNA of the CDR3 is TGCAGTGCTCCGACTAGATCTCAGCAGTACTTC. This encodes CSAPTRSQQYF.